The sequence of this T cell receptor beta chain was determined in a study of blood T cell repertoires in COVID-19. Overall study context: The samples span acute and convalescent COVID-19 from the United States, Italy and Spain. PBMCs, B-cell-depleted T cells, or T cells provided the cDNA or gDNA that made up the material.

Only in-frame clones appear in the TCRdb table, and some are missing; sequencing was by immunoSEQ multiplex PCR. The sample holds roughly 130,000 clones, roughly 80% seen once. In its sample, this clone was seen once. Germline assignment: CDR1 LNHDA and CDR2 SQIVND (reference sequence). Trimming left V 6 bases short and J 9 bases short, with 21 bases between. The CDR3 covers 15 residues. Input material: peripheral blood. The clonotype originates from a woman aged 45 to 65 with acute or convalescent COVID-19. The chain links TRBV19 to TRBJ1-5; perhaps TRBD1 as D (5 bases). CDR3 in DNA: TGTGCCAGTAGCCAAAGCAAGGGGCGGGGGAGGCCCCAGCATTTT. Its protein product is CASSQSKGRGRPQHF.